A selection of T cell receptor beta chains follows, all from one sample in a study of vaccination effects on CD4 cells after COVID-19. These receptors' antigens are unknown. TCRdb keeps only in-frame clones here, not all; method: immunoSEQ multiplex PCR. The repertoire includes tens of thousands of clones, under 85% of them detected once, and 20% to 30% sits in the top ten. The sequences come from CD4+ T cells from PBMCs cultured with HCoV-NL63 spike peptides, collected before COVID-19 vaccination. The receptors were sampled from a human donor who received a COVID-19 vaccine. Each CDR3 is given with its conserved first and last residue. The D gene is left open where the match is weak. Clone size is stated in some rows and not others, as once, few, many or a class when expanded.

size	J	D	V	DNA	CDR3
.	TRBJ1-1	TRBD1	TRBV19	TGTGCCAGTAGTCTCCTTGACGTCGGACAGGGGGACACTGAAGCTTTCTTT	CASSLLDVGQGDTEAFF
few	TRBJ2-7	.	TRBV4-1	TGCGCCAGCAGCCAAGACATCCCATCGTTGCGAGGACGGAGCTACGAGCAGTACTTC	CASSQDIPSLRGRSYEQYF
few	TRBJ1-6	.	TRBV5-1	TGCGCCAGCAGGTCTCCAGGGAGCCATTCACCCCTCCACTTT	CASRSPGSHSPLHF
.	TRBJ2-1	TRBD2	TRBV6-5	TGTGCCAGCAGTTACGTGGCTAGCGGTGAGCAGTTCTTC	CASSYVASGEQFF
.	TRBJ1-4	.	TRBV19	TGTGCCAGTAGGGACCTGCTTAATGAAAAACTGTTTTTT	CASRDLLNEKLFF
.	TRBJ1-2	TRBD1	TRBV19	TGTGCCAGTAGTATAGGGACAGGAAACTATGGCTACACCTTC	CASSIGTGNYGYTF
.	TRBJ2-1	.	TRBV27	TGTGCCAGCAGTTTTTGGGGGAGTCCCTACAATGAGCAGTTCTTC	CASSFWGSPYNEQFF
.	TRBJ1-6	.	TRBV5-1	TGCGCCAGCAGCATGGACAGCTCGAGCTCCTATAATTCACCCCTCCACTTT	CASSMDSSSSYNSPLHF
.	TRBJ1-5	.	TRBV18	TGTGCCAGCTCATCGGGACAACATCAGCCCCAGCATTTT	CASSSGQHQPQHF
.	TRBJ1-5	.	TRBV27	TGTGCCAGCAGTTTATCACGGGGGACACCAGATAGCAATCAGCCCCAGCATTTT	CASSLSRGTPDSNQPQHF
once	TRBJ2-5	.	TRBV2	TGTGCCAGCAGTGAAAGGGCGCAGACCCAGTACTTC	CASSERAQTQYF
.	TRBJ1-2	.	TRBV2	TGTGCCAGCAGCTACAGGAACTATGGCTACACCTTC	CASSYRNYGYTF
.	TRBJ2-1	TRBD2	TRBV19	TGTGCCAGTAAGGGAGCGGGAGGTAACAATGAGCAGTTCTTC	CASKGAGGNNEQFF
few	TRBJ2-1	TRBD2	TRBV27	TGTGCCAGCAGTTTATCGGCGACTAGCGGGGGCATTAGGGATGAGCAGTTCTTC	CASSLSATSGGIRDEQFF
.	TRBJ2-5	TRBD2	TRBV11-1	TGTGCCAGCAGCTTACGGCCGGGAGGGCGACAAGAGACCCAGTACTTC	CASSLRPGGRQETQYF
few	TRBJ1-4	.	TRBV20-1	TGCAGTGCTAGTCAGAGGGTGAGGGAAAAACTGTTTTTT	CSASQRVREKLFF
.	TRBJ2-3	.	TRBV9	TGTGCCAGCAGCGAGTTGAGTAGCGGTGTCACAGATACGCAGTATTTT	CASSELSSGVTDTQYF
.	TRBJ2-1	.	TRBV7-9	TGTGCCAGCAGCCCATACGAGGGCGGGTCCTACAATGAGCAGTTCTTC	CASSPYEGGSYNEQFF
once	TRBJ1-3	.	TRBV28	TGTGCCAGCCTTTCTGGAAACACCATATATTTT	CASLSGNTIYF
few	TRBJ1-1	.	TRBV25-1	TGTGCCAGCAGTGGGCCGGGGGGTGACGTCTCTGAAGCTTTCTTT	CASSGPGGDVSEAFF
once	TRBJ2-1	.	TRBV28	TGTGCCAGCACTTCAGACAGGTGGAATGAGCAGTTCTTC	CASTSDRWNEQFF
.	TRBJ1-2	.	TRBV6-5	TGTGCCAGCAGTCCCCAGGGTAGGGACTATGGCTACACCTTC	CASSPQGRDYGYTF
.	TRBJ2-1	.	TRBV19	TGTGCCAGTAGTATTGGGGGGACTTCTAGTTCCTACAATGAGCAGTTCTTC	CASSIGGTSSSYNEQFF
.	TRBJ2-1	TRBD1	TRBV2	TGTGCCAGCACCAGAACTTACCGGGACAGTTACAATGAGCAGTTCTTC	CASTRTYRDSYNEQFF
.	TRBJ1-1	TRBD1	TRBV7-3	TGTGCCAGCAGCTTAGGGACAGGGGGAGAAGCTTTCTTT	CASSLGTGGEAFF
.	TRBJ2-1	TRBD2	TRBV4-1	TGCGCCAGCAGCCAAGGGGCTAGCGGGAGGCCCCATGAGCAGTTCTTC	CASSQGASGRPHEQFF
.	TRBJ1-5	.	TRBV7-6	TGTGCCAGCAGCCGACCGCTTTATAGCAATCAGCCCCAGCATTTT	CASSRPLYSNQPQHF
.	TRBJ1-1	TRBD1	TRBV6-5	TGTGCCAGCAGCCCGGGACAGACGAACACTGAAGCTTTCTTT	CASSPGQTNTEAFF
.	TRBJ2-1	.	TRBV6-5	TGTGCCAGTAGCCTAAGTGCCGGTGAGCAGTTCTTC	CASSLSAGEQFF
.	TRBJ2-1	TRBD2	TRBV4-2	TGTGCCAGCAGCCCTGGACTAGCGGGGAACTACAATGAGCAGTTCTTC	CASSPGLAGNYNEQFF
.	TRBJ2-3	TRBD2	TRBV7-2	TGTGCCAGCAGCCAATCTAGCGGGGGGCCAGATACGCAGTATTTT	CASSQSSGGPDTQYF
.	TRBJ2-2	TRBD1	TRBV7-9	TGTGCCAGCAGCTTGACCGACGGACAGGGGAACACCGGGGAGCTGTTTTTT	CASSLTDGQGNTGELFF
few	TRBJ2-7	TRBD2	TRBV7-2	TGTGCCAGCAGCATCAGCGGGGGACCTTCCTACGAGCAGTACTTC	CASSISGGPSYEQYF
.	TRBJ2-7	TRBD1	TRBV9	TGTGCCAGCAGCGTGACAGGGGCAAGCTACGAGCAGTACTTC	CASSVTGASYEQYF
.	TRBJ1-2	.	TRBV10-3	TGTGCCATCGGTAGAACAGAGATTTTTTATGGCTACACCTTC	CAIGRTEIFYGYTF
.	TRBJ2-3	TRBD2	TRBV5-1	TGCGCCAGCAGCTGGGCCTCGGACGGGGGGGAAGATACGCAGTATTTT	CASSWASDGGEDTQYF
.	TRBJ1-6	.	TRBV7-2	TGTGCCAGCAGCTTAGCCCTCGCTAAGAGCTCCTATAATTCACCCCTCCACTTT	CASSLALAKSSYNSPLHF
few	TRBJ2-1	TRBD2	TRBV27	TGTGCCAGCAGTTGGCCTAGCGGGGGTCAATCGAGCTCCTACAATGAGCAGTTCTTC	CASSWPSGGQSSSYNEQFF
.	TRBJ2-5	TRBD1	TRBV10-3	TGTGCCATCAGTGGGGGGACAGGGGGGGAAGAGACCCAGTACTTC	CAISGGTGGEETQYF
.	TRBJ1-1	.	TRBV3-1/TRBV3-2	TGTGCCAGCAGCTCCCGGATCCCGGCTGAAGCTTTCTTT	CASSSRIPAEAFF
.	TRBJ1-2	.	TRBV25-1	TGTGCCAGCACGGACAACTATGGCTACACCTTC	CASTDNYGYTF
.	TRBJ2-1	TRBD1	TRBV19	TGTGCCAGTAGTATCCGGGCGGGACAGGGACACAATGAGCAGTTCTTC	CASSIRAGQGHNEQFF
.	TRBJ2-3	.	TRBV5-1	TGCGCCAGCAGCTACCCCCCCGGGAGAGGACCAGATACGCAGTATTTT	CASSYPPGRGPDTQYF
.	TRBJ1-1	TRBD1	TRBV6-2/TRBV6-3	TGTGCCAGCAGTCGGGACAGTAGGACTGAAGCTTTCTTT	CASSRDSRTEAFF
.	TRBJ1-5	.	TRBV6-5	TGTGCCAGCAGTAAGGGAGTGAACAATCAGCCCCAGCATTTT	CASSKGVNNQPQHF
.	TRBJ2-1	.	TRBV20-1	TGCAGTGCTAGTCGATTAAATGAGCAGTTCTTC	CSASRLNEQFF
few	TRBJ1-2	TRBD1	TRBV5-6	TGTGCCAGCAGCTGGGGACAGGAAACTTATGGCTACACCTTC	CASSWGQETYGYTF
.	TRBJ2-1	TRBD2	TRBV4-1	TGCGCCAGCAGCCAGAGGGGACTAGCGGGCTACAATGAGCAGTTCTTC	CASSQRGLAGYNEQFF
.	TRBJ2-1	TRBD2	TRBV3-1/TRBV3-2	TGTGCCAGCAGCCAAGGGACTAGCAACTATGAGCAGTTCTTC	CASSQGTSNYEQFF
.	TRBJ2-3	.	TRBV6-1	TGTGCCAGCAGTGAAAGGGAGGTCTTGAATACGCAGTATTTT	CASSEREVLNTQYF
.	TRBJ2-1	TRBD2	TRBV10-3	TGTGCCATAACTAGCGGGGGGCCTAACAATGAGCAGTTCTTC	CAITSGGPNNEQFF
few	TRBJ2-1	.	TRBV5-4	TGTGCCAGCAGCTTGGAGTGGGCCTCTGAGCAGTTCTTC	CASSLEWASEQFF
.	TRBJ2-3	TRBD2	TRBV4-2	TGTGCCAGCAGCCAAGATTTGGGAGGGACTACCCAAGGGGCAGATACGCAGTATTTT	CASSQDLGGTTQGADTQYF
.	TRBJ2-7	TRBD1	TRBV27	TGTGCCAGCAGACCGACAGGGGGCGGCGAGCAGTACTTC	CASRPTGGGEQYF
.	TRBJ2-7	TRBD1	TRBV7-2	TGTGCCAGCAGCACCGACAGGGGAGAGGTCTACGAGCAGTACTTC	CASSTDRGEVYEQYF
.	TRBJ2-7	TRBD2	TRBV27	TGTGCCAGCCGTTACAGGGGACTAGCGCCCACCTACGAGCAGTACTTC	CASRYRGLAPTYEQYF